This passage covers 28 T cell receptor beta chains from one sample sequenced in a study of cytomegalovirus exposure and HLA in healthy donors. PCR amplification relied on 60 Vbeta primers (plus 13 Jbeta primers). Measured with immunoSEQ multiplex PCR; TCRdb has only the in-frame clones, and not every one. Of approximately 220,000 clones in the sample, roughly 84% were seen once. The specimen sequenced was PBMCs. These receptors all come from a boy aged 2-15 years in good health and CMV-seronegative.

The V gene is TRBV11-1, the J gene TRBJ2-7; TRBD1 agrees at 8 bases. V gave up 2 bases and J gave up 9 bases; unmatched junction bases: 6. The CDR3 consists of 13 residues. Germline CDR1 SGHAT, CDR2 FQDESV (reference sequence). The CDR3 DNA reads TGTGCCAGCAGCTTAATTGGACAGGGCGGGCAGTACTTC. This sequence encodes CASSLIGQGGQYF. The complete variable domain, with remaining parts taken from reference TRBV11-1 and TRBJ2-7, reads EAEVAQSPRYKITEKSQAVAFWCDPISGHATLYWYRQILGQGPELLVQFQDESVVDDSQLPKDRFSAERLKGVDSTLKIQPAELGDSAMYLCASSLIGQGGQYFGPGTRLTVT.

This clone has a handful of counts. The rearrangement uses TRBV6-1 and TRBJ2-7, with D maybe TRBD2 (7 bases). Looked up from germline, CDR1 is MNHNS and CDR2 is SASEGT. The CDR3 is 14 amino acids. Trimming took off 9 bases at V and 0 bases at J, with 15 bases between the two ends. The CDR3 region is CASGGGRSSYEQYF. The CDR3 DNA sequence: TGTGCCAGTGGGGGGGGCAGGTCCTCCTACGAGCAGTACTTC.

Concerning this clone itself: Relative to the germline gene, one junction end is altered; a read error may explain this. The chain combines TRBV7-6 with TRBJ1-2; 7 nucleotides agree with TRBD1. CDR1 and CDR2 from the germline V gene are SGHVS and FNYEAQ. The CDR3 contains 13 residues. The CDR3 is CASSLGFRQGLNF. In DNA, the CDR3 is TGTGCCAGCAGCCTGGGGTTTCGACAGGGCCTAAACTTC.

This sequence joins TRBV5-1 and TRBJ2-1; 13 bases are shared with TRBD2. Germline V gene sequence: CDR1 SGHRS, CDR2 YFSETQ. The trim removed 4 bases at V and 4 bases at J, leaving 5 bases unmatched. The CDR3 has 16 residues. The CDR3 DNA sequence: TGCGCCAGCAGCCCGACACTAGCGGGAGGGTACAATGAGCAGTTCTTC. As protein: CASSPTLAGGYNEQFF.

This clone was counted a few times. The CDR3 loop reads CAWSPGSGANVLTF. In nucleotides, the CDR3 is TGTGCCTGGAGTCCAGGGTCTGGGGCCAACGTCCTGACTTTC. The chain couples TRBV30 to TRBJ2-6, with D maybe TRBD1 (5 bases). Germline assignment: CDR1 GTSNPN and CDR2 SVGIG (reference sequence). The CDR3 is 14 residues long. V lost 2 bases, J lost 1 base, and 6 bases lay in between.

The rearrangement uses TRBV27 and TRBJ2-5; a possible D gene is TRBD2 (6 bases). The length of the CDR3 is 13 residues. Germline CDR1 reads MNHEY; CDR2 reads SMNVEV (reference sequence). Trimming left V 2 bases short and J 7 bases short, with 11 bases between. CDR3 residues: CASSLRGSGTQYF. In DNA, the CDR3 is TGTGCCAGCAGTTTACGGGGGTCCGGGACCCAGTACTTC.

The chain links TRBV18 to TRBJ1-1; D gene uncertain. V was shortened by 3 bases and J by 4 bases, with 12 bases between the two germline ends. CDR1 KGHSH and CDR2 LQKENI come from the germline V gene. This CDR3 is built from 14 residues. The CDR3 DNA sequence: TGTGCCAGCTCACCCTTGGGCTTGGGCACTGAAGCTTTCTTT. Encoded protein: CASSPLGLGTEAFF.

This chain's CDR3 is CASSLELTLETQYF. The CDR3 DNA reads TGCGCCAGCAGCTTGGAGCTTACTTTGGAGACCCAGTACTTC. The chain combines TRBV5-1 with TRBJ2-5; D not resolved. CDR3 length: 14 amino acids. Germline V gene data show CDR1 as SGHRS and CDR2 as YFSETQ. V dropped 0 bases and J dropped 5 bases, with 11 bases sitting between them.

The CDR3 sequence: CASSPTQRGEQFF. CDR3 sequence (DNA): TGTGCCAGCTCCCCGACACAACGGGGTGAGCAGTTCTTC. The V call is TRBV18, the J call TRBJ2-1; maybe TRBD2 (5 bases). The CDR3 covers 13 residues. V dropped 6 bases and J dropped 9 bases, with 15 bases sitting between them. Germline V CDR1 and CDR2: KGHSH, LQKENI.

This chain links TRBV15 with TRBJ2-2, with 7 positions matching TRBD1. The germline CDR1 and CDR2 sequences are LNHNV and YYDKDF (reference sequence). The CDR3 has 17 amino acids. With 0 bases clipped from V and 2 bases from J, the junction kept 6 bases outside the gene matches. CDR3 protein: CATSRDRWTGNTGELFF. CDR3 nucleotide sequence: TGTGCCACCAGCAGAGATCGGTGGACAGGCAACACCGGGGAGCTGTTTTTT. Full variable domain (missing parts from reference TRBV15 and TRBJ2-2): DAMVIQNPRYQVTQFGKPVTLSCSQTLNHNVMYWYQQKSSQAPKLLFHYYDKDFNNEADTPDNFQSRRPNTSFCFLDIRSPGLGDTAMYLCATSRDRWTGNTGELFFGEGSRLTVL.

This chain joins TRBV14 and TRBJ2-2; D uncertain. The germline CDR1 and CDR2 sequences are SGHDN and FVKESK. V was shortened by 5 bases and J by 5 bases, with 12 bases between the two germline ends. CDR3 length: 14 residues. The CDR3 loop reads CASSGGFGTGELFF. The CDR3 nucleotides are TGTGCCAGCAGCGGTGGTTTCGGGACCGGGGAGCTGTTTTTT.

The chain uses TRBV4-2 and TRBJ2-5, with no clear D. Germline V gene lookup returns CDR1 LGHNA and CDR2 YNFKEQ. V lost 0 bases, J lost 4 bases, and 9 bases lay in between. CDR3 length: 14 amino acids. In DNA form, the CDR3 reads TGTGCCAGCAGCCAAGATTCCGCTATAGAGACCCAGTACTTC. Protein: CASSQDSAIETQYF.

CDR3 DNA sequence: TGTGCCAGCAGCTTAGAGGTTAGCGGGAGCTCCTACGAGCAGTACTTC. Translating gives CASSLEVSGSSYEQYF. The gene calls are TRBV7-6 and TRBJ2-7; 9 nucleotides align to TRBD2. The ends lost 1 base at V and 0 bases at J; junction bases unmatched: 4. CDR3 length: 16 amino acids. CDR1 and CDR2 (germline): SGHVS, FNYEAQ.

The V gene is TRBV5-6, the J gene TRBJ2-3; D might be TRBD2 (6 bases). Germline V gives CDR1 SGHDT, CDR2 YYEEEE. The CDR3 is 16 residues long. V was trimmed by 4 bases and J by 4 bases, leaving 19 bases between them. The DNA of the CDR3 is TGTGCCAGCAGCCCGTGGGCGGGATGGGTCGCAGATACGCAGTATTTT. Its translation: CASSPWAGWVADTQYF. Full variable domain (rest looked up from reference TRBV5-6 and TRBJ2-3): DAGVTQSPTHLIKTRGQQVTLRCSPKSGHDTVSWYQQALGQGPQFIFQYYEEEERQRGNFPDRFSGHQFPNYSSELNVNALLLGDSALYLCASSPWAGWVADTQYFGPGTRLTVL.

The CDR3 DNA reads TGTGCCAGCAGCTTAGGGGGGCCCGTCCCTACGCAGTATTTT. It is translated as CASSLGGPVPTQYF. The rearrangement uses TRBV7-2 and TRBJ2-3, with a weak D call TRBD1 (6 bases). The CDR3 is 14 amino acids. Per germline, CDR1 SGHTA and CDR2 FQGNSA. V was shortened by 1 base and J by 8 bases, with 13 bases between the two germline ends.

In this sample, this clone turned up once. The V gene is TRBV27, the J gene TRBJ2-1, with 10 bases identical to TRBD2. The CDR3 length is 15 residues. Trimming cost V 2 bases and J 6 bases; bases outside gene matches: 4. CDR1 is MNHEY and CDR2 is SMNVEV in the germline V gene (reference sequence). In DNA form, the CDR3 reads TGTGCCAGCAGTTTAAAACTAGCGGGACTCAATGAGCAGTTCTTC. This translates into CASSLKLAGLNEQFF.

This chain links TRBV11-2 with TRBJ2-2; 8 bases are a match to TRBD2. The length of the CDR3 is 17 residues. Germline CDR1 SGHAT, CDR2 FQNNGV. J gave up 3 bases and V 5 bases, and 11 bases lay outside the gene matches. Written as DNA, the CDR3 is TGTGCCAGCAGCCTACGAGGGGCAGCGGGAGACACCGGGGAGCTGTTTTTT. This translates into CASSLRGAAGDTGELFF.

In DNA, the CDR3 is TGTGCCAGCAGCTTTGGACAGGACTACGAGCAGTACGTC. It codes for CASSFGQDYEQYV. The chain carries TRBV7-8 and TRBJ2-7; 7 nucleotides match TRBD1. V gave up 3 bases and J gave up 3 bases; unmatched junction bases: 2. CDR3 length: 13 residues. The germline gives CDR1 SGHVS, CDR2 FQNEAQ.

The gene calls are TRBV6-1 and TRBJ2-2, with D possibly matching TRBD2 (7 bases). Per germline, CDR1 MNHNS and CDR2 SASEGT. The V gene lost 2 bases and the J gene lost 3 bases, with 16 bases spanning the gap. This CDR3 comprises 17 residues. CDR3 amino acids: CASSEWGGGGHTGELFF. CDR3 in DNA: TGTGCCAGCAGTGAATGGGGGGGAGGGGGTCACACCGGGGAGCTGTTTTTT.

The genes are TRBV30 and TRBJ1-3; D remains unclear. Germline loops: CDR1 GTSNPN, CDR2 SVGIG (reference sequence). This CDR3 has 13 amino acids. Trimming shortened V by 2 bases and J by 0 bases, and 5 bases separated the two germline ends. CDR3 nucleotide sequence: TGTGCCTGGAGTCGGGTCTCTGGAAACACCATATATTTT. This codes for CAWSRVSGNTIYF.

The CDR3 here is CARPTRGTGVNTTYNEQFF. CDR3 sequence (DNA): TGCGCCAGGCCAACCCGCGGGACAGGGGTTAACACCACCTACAATGAGCAGTTCTTC. This chain joins TRBV4-1 and TRBJ2-1, with 10 nucleotides matching TRBD1. This CDR3 is 19 amino acids long. J lost 2 bases, V lost 9 bases, and 19 bases had no gene match. Germline CDR1 reads MGHRA; CDR2 reads YSYEKL.

The chain recombines TRBV4-1 with TRBJ2-3; 14 bases are shared with TRBD2. CDR3 length: 18 amino acids. CDR1 MGHRA and CDR2 YSYEKL come from the germline V gene. Losses at the gene ends were 0 bases for V and 6 bases for J; bases not matched to a gene: 8. The CDR3 DNA follows: TGCGCCAGCAGCCAAGAGCGAGGACTAGCGGGGGGCCGGGATACGCAGTATTTT. This translates into CASSQERGLAGGRDTQYF.

V usage is TRBV2 and J usage is TRBJ2-2; D may be TRBD1 (6 bases). CDR3 length equals 14 residues. V gave up 6 bases and J gave up 3 bases, with 11 bases separating them. Germline V gives CDR1 SNHLY, CDR2 FYNNEI. CDR3 DNA: TGTGCCAGCAGCCATAACAGGGACACCGGGGAGCTGTTTTTT. Protein product: CASSHNRDTGELFF.

J is TRBJ1-1 and V is TRBV30; 8 nucleotides align to TRBD1. Germline CDR1 reads GTSNPN; CDR2 reads SVGIG (reference sequence). The CDR3 contains 16 residues. The V segment lost 2 bases and the J segment 0 bases; nucleotides outside the gene matches: 8. The chain's CDR3 is CAWSPSRTGMNTEAFF. In DNA, the CDR3 is TGTGCCTGGAGTCCCTCTAGGACAGGGATGAACACTGAAGCTTTCTTT.

The chain's CDR3 is CASSYRAGGPTGELFF. As DNA, the CDR3 is TGTGCCAGCAGTTACAGAGCGGGGGGGCCGACCGGGGAGCTGTTTTTT. The chain uses TRBV6-5 and TRBJ2-2, with TRBD2 identical over 10 bases. Germline loops: CDR1 MNHEY, CDR2 SVGAGI. V dropped 2 bases and J dropped 5; count of bases not matched to a gene: 5. This CDR3 contains 16 residues.

This sequence joins TRBV19 and TRBJ2-7, with no clear D. CDR1 and CDR2 from the germline V gene are LNHDA and SQIVND (reference sequence). This CDR3 contains 12 residues. V was clipped by 1 base and J by 5 bases, with 6 bases between them. The CDR3 loop reads CASSIGDNEQYF. The CDR3 DNA follows: TGTGCCAGTAGTATAGGAGACAACGAGCAGTACTTC.

Written as DNA, the CDR3 is TGTGCCAGCAGCTCGCGGACTAGCGGGAGATCTGGGGAGCTGTTTTTT. As protein: CASSSRTSGRSGELFF. This rearrangement joins TRBV7-2 to TRBJ2-2; 13 bases map to TRBD2. Looked up from germline, CDR1 is SGHTA and CDR2 is FQGNSA. V shed 4 bases, J shed 8 bases, and the junction held 7 bases outside the gene matches. CDR3 length equals 16 residues.

The table lists this clone with a few counts. J is TRBJ2-7 and V is TRBV19; 9 bases map to TRBD2. Germline V CDR1 and CDR2: LNHDA, SQIVND (reference sequence). This CDR3 comprises 15 residues. V dropped 3 bases and J dropped 2; count of bases not matched to a gene: 5. CDR3 coding DNA: TGTGCCAGTAGTATGTCTAGCGGGGTGGCCTACGAGCAGTACTTC. Encoded protein: CASSMSSGVAYEQYF.